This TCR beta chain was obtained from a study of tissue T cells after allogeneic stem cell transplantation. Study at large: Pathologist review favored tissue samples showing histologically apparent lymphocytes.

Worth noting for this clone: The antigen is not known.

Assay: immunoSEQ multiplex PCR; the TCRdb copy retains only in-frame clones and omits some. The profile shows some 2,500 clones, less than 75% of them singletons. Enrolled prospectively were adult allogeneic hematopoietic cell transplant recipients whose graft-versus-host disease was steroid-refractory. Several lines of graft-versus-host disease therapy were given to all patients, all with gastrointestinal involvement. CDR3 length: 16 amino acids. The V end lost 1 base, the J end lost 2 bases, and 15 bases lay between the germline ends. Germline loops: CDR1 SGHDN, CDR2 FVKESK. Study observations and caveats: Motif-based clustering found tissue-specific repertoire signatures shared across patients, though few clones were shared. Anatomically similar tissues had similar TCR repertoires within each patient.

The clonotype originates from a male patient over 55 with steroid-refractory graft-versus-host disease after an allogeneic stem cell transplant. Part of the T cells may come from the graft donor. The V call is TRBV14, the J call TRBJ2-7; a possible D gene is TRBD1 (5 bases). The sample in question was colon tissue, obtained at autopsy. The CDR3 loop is CASSQGQNLGTYEQYF. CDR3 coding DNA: TGTGCCAGCAGCCAAGGACAGAATCTGGGCACCTACGAGCAGTACTTC. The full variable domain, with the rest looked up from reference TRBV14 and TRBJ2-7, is EAGVTQFPSHSVIEKGQTVTLRCDPISGHDNLYWYRRVMGKEIKFLLHFVKESKQDESGMPNNRFLAERTGGTYSTLKVQPAELEDSGVYFCASSQGQNLGTYEQYFGPGTRLTVT.